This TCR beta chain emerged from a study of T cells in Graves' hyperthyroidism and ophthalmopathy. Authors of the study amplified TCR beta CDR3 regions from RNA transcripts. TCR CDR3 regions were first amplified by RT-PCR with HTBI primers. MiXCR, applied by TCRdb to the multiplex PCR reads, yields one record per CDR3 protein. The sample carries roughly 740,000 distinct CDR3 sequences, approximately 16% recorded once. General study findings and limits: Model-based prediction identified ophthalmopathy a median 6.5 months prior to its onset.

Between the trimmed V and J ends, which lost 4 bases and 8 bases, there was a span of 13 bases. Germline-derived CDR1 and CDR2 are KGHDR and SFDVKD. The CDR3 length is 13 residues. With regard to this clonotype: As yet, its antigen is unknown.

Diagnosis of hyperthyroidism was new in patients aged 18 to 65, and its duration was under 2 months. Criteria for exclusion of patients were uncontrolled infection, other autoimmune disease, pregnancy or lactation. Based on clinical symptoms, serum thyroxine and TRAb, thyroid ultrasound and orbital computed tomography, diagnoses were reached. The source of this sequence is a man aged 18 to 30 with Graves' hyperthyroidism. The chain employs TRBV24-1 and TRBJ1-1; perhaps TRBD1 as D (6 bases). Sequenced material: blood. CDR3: CATSDARGREAFF. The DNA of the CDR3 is TGTGCCACCAGTGACGCCAGGGGTAGGGAAGCTTTCTTT.